This record concerns one TCR beta chain sequence. Only a few counts were recorded for this clonotype. The antigen it binds to is not known. No much larger clone exists at a distance of one base, and base qualities are not known. These data originate in a study of identical twins (dated by TCRdb to about 2016). For the study in its entirety: TCR alpha and beta repertoires from monozygotic twins, unrelated adults of various ages and cord blood were deep-sequenced to test whether fetal clonotypes persist. To rule out contamination, replicate twin experiments were performed at different times with different library preparation protocols. The research as a whole found: Out-of-frame TCR alpha sequences shared between twins showed an excess of low generation-probability sequences compared with coincidental sharing between unrelated individuals. Invariant T cells such as MAIT and iNKT could partly confound zero-insertion analyses, although diverse VJ usage argued against such confounding for most clonotypes. Recombination models systematically underestimated out-of-frame TCR alpha sharing in monozygotic twins but agreed with sharing between unrelated individuals. The excess sharing between twins in beta out-of-frame sequences was weaker because fewer shared sequences reduced the signal-to-noise ratio. Because the same donors could not be followed over many years, conclusions were based on cross-sectional statistical analysis. Fewer insertions were carried by abundant cord blood beta clonotypes, a similar but weaker trend appeared in young adult naive repertoires, and no such trend appeared in memory repertoires.

The germline V gene provides CDR1 MNHNS and CDR2 SASEGT. The V end loses 4 bases and the J end loses 6 bases, and a stretch of 10 bases separates them. The CDR3, cysteine through phenylalanine, is 13 amino acids long. Solely the CDR3 DNA is kept, with 39 bases framed from the first base. Every donor in the study was a healthy Caucasian. Library preparation used 5' RACE. The run used an Illumina HiSeq 2000. Template switching introduced a universal primer binding site; the final cDNA contained a unique molecular identifier, enabling accurate counting of TCR cDNA molecules. Specific primers in the conserved constant-segment region were used to synthesize first-strand cDNA for TCR alpha and beta chains. To control for contamination, every cDNA library was double barcoded, receiving both a SMART-Mk sample barcode and Illumina barcodes. TruSeq adapter sequences, together with Illumina sample barcodes, were added in two successive PCR steps. TCR alpha and beta cDNA libraries were sequenced on the Illumina HiSeq platform with custom primers. The study's own analysis went as follows. Unique molecular identifiers were extracted from raw reads with MiGEC, and CDR3 positions were determined with MiXCR. Recombination models were inferred per individual with the repgenHMM and IGoR tools using an EM algorithm. Shared clonotype analysis was performed with the tcR package in R, normalizing sharing by the product of cloneset sizes. To study raw recombination free of thymic and clonal selection effects, out-of-frame nonproductive sequences were analyzed. The public reads were run again by TCRdb, first through fastp at Q25 and then through MiXCR, and only productive beta chains were kept. Here each entry gathers all rows of one CDR3 protein and keeps the most common genes and DNA. The V and J calls here are based on TCRdb, not the publication. For this sample the table gives 1,800,000 or so distinct CDR3 sequences, of which around 29% were detected only once. About 0.27% of the sample is in the top ten clones.

The sequence was obtained from a newborn girl in good health. Input material: cord blood. The V and J segments used are TRBV6-1 and TRBJ2-1, with the identity of the D gene unclear. For the CDR3, the sequence is CASSGSRSNEQFF. The DNA sequence is given as TGTGCCAGCAGTGGTAGTCGATCCAATGAGCAGTTCTTC.